These T cell receptor beta chains were read from a single sample in a study of cytomegalovirus exposure and HLA in healthy donors. Here immunoSEQ multiplex PCR was the method, and the copy in TCRdb shows in-frame clones only, minus some. The table shows some 150,000 clones, with less than 90% occurring only once. Sequencing was performed on PBMCs. Receptors were obtained from a man aged 40-55 years in good health and CMV-seronegative. CDR3s include the opening cysteine and the closing phenylalanine or tryptophan. D genes are given only for firm matches. Only some rows state a clone size, as once, few, many or a class for expanded clones.

TRBD1	TRBV7-2	TRBJ2-6	.	TGTGCCAGCAGCTCCAAGAAGAGTCAGGGGGCGGGGGCCAACGTCCTGACTTTC	CASSSKKSQGAGANVLTF
.	TRBV2	TRBJ1-5	.	TGTGCCAGCAGTGAGTCCAGGGCAAGCAATCAGCCCCAGCATTTT	CASSESRASNQPQHF
.	TRBV6-5	TRBJ1-6	.	TGTGCCAGCAGAACGACAGGTGAGGGAGCACCCCTCCACTTT	CASRTTGEGAPLHF
TRBD1	TRBV5-1	TRBJ2-1	.	TGCGCCAGCATGCCGGACAGGGGAGCCTACAATGAGCAGTTCTTC	CASMPDRGAYNEQFF
.	TRBV13	TRBJ2-5	.	TGTGCCAGCAGCGCGCGGACGGGAGTCCACCAAGAGACCCAGTACTTC	CASSARTGVHQETQYF
TRBD2	TRBV12-5	TRBJ2-1	.	TGTGCTAGTGGCTCCCAGACTAGCGGGAGGGTCTCCTACAATGAGCAGTTCTTC	CASGSQTSGRVSYNEQFF
TRBD1	TRBV2	TRBJ2-1	.	TGTGCCAGCAGTGATCGGACAGGGTACGGTGAGCAGTTCTTC	CASSDRTGYGEQFF
TRBD1	TRBV7-3	TRBJ2-2	.	TGTGCCAGCAGCCCGCAGGGGGTCGGGGAGCTGTTTTTT	CASSPQGVGELFF
.	TRBV5-6	TRBJ1-4	few	TGTGCCAGCAGCTTGGGCGCAACTAATGAAAAACTGTTTTTT	CASSLGATNEKLFF
.	TRBV6-6	TRBJ1-1	.	TGTGCCAGCAGTTTCCCGGGAGGGGGGAACACTGAAGCTTTCTTT	CASSFPGGGNTEAFF
TRBD1	TRBV29-1	TRBJ2-3	.	TGCAGCGTTGGCCTAGGACAGGGAAACTTAGCAGATACGCAGTATTTT	CSVGLGQGNLADTQYF
TRBD2	TRBV4-2	TRBJ2-7	few	TGTGCCAGCAGCCAAGATGGGCGGGGGTCGAGAGGCGAGCAGTACTTC	CASSQDGRGSRGEQYF
TRBD1	TRBV29-1	TRBJ2-7	.	TGCAGCGTAACGGACAGGGGGCGAACCGAGCAGTACTTC	CSVTDRGRTEQYF
.	TRBV4-1	TRBJ2-7	.	TGCGCCAGCAGCCGTGGACAGAGCGAGCAGTACTTC	CASSRGQSEQYF
.	TRBV29-1	TRBJ2-7	.	TGCAGCGTTGAAGGGACAGCGTCTCAGGACGAGCAGTACTTC	CSVEGTASQDEQYF
TRBD2	TRBV15	TRBJ2-1	.	TGTGCCACCAGCAGAGCTCGGGAGGCCTACAATGAGCAGTTCTTC	CATSRAREAYNEQFF
.	TRBV4-1	TRBJ1-3	.	TGCGCCAGCAGCCAAGCCTGGCAGGGGCTGGGGGGAAACACCATATATTTT	CASSQAWQGLGGNTIYF
.	TRBV11-3	TRBJ2-7	.	TGTGCCAGCAGCTCCCCCGCAGGGGCCGGCGAGCAGTACTTC	CASSSPAGAGEQYF
TRBD2	TRBV29-1	TRBJ2-7	.	TGCAGCGTTCAATCTAGCGGGGGTGCCTACGAGCAGTACTTC	CSVQSSGGAYEQYF
.	TRBV29-1	TRBJ2-1	.	TGCAGCGTTGAACTGGCGGGGACTCCCTACAATGAGCAGTTCTTC	CSVELAGTPYNEQFF
TRBD1	TRBV29-1	TRBJ1-1	.	TGCAGCGTGATGACAGGGGGCTGGACTGAAGCTTTCTTT	CSVMTGGWTEAFF
.	TRBV5-6	TRBJ1-5	.	TGTGCCAGCAGCTTGTTAGGGGCCCTAAATCAGCCCCAGCATTTT	CASSLLGALNQPQHF
TRBD1	TRBV7-2	TRBJ2-1	once	TGTGCCAGCAGCTTCCGGGACAGGGACTACAATGAGCAGTTCTTC	CASSFRDRDYNEQFF
.	TRBV6-1	TRBJ1-4	.	TGTGCCAGCAGTGATAGGGGGACGACCGATGAAAAACTGTTTTTT	CASSDRGTTDEKLFF
.	TRBV6-5	TRBJ2-2	.	TGTGCCAGCAGTTCAGGGGACACCGGGGAGCTGTTTTTT	CASSSGDTGELFF
.	TRBV7-3	TRBJ1-5	.	TGTGCCAGCAGCTTTAGACAGGCTAACAGCAATCAGCCCCAGCATTTT	CASSFRQANSNQPQHF
TRBD2	TRBV13	TRBJ2-2	.	TGTGCCAGCAGCTCCTCGGGACTAGTCATGACCGGGGAGCTGTTTTTT	CASSSSGLVMTGELFF
TRBD1	TRBV7-7	TRBJ2-7	.	TGTGCTAGCAGCTTCGGGACAGAGTACGAGCAGTACTTC	CASSFGTEYEQYF
TRBD2	TRBV5-1	TRBJ2-3	few	TGCGCCAGCAGTTTCTTACTAGCGGGCTCCACAGATACGCAGTATTTT	CASSFLLAGSTDTQYF
.	TRBV7-2	TRBJ2-7	.	TGTGCCAGCAGCTTCAACAGCTACGAGCAGTACTTC	CASSFNSYEQYF
.	TRBV23-1	TRBJ1-3	.	TGCGCCAGCAGTCAATCCCTCAGGCCTGGAAACACCATATATTTT	CASSQSLRPGNTIYF
.	TRBV5-1	TRBJ1-2	.	TGCGCCAGCAGCGACGTCGACAGGGGCTACACCTTC	CASSDVDRGYTF
TRBD2	TRBV5-1	TRBJ2-5	.	TGCGTCAGCAGCTTGGTTACTAGCGAGGAGACCCAGTACTTC	CVSSLVTSEETQYF
TRBD1	TRBV7-3	TRBJ2-5	.	TGTGCCAGCAGCTTATCGGGATTGACAGGGCTTGGAGAGACCCAGTACTTC	CASSLSGLTGLGETQYF
TRBD2	TRBV5-6	TRBJ2-1	once	TGTGCCAGCAGCTCCAGCGGGGGGGGGAGCAATGAGCAGTTCTTC	CASSSSGGGSNEQFF
TRBD2	TRBV5-1	TRBJ2-7	.	TGCGCCAGCAGCTTGGGGCGGGGGAGCTATTACGAGCAGTACTTC	CASSLGRGSYYEQYF
TRBD2	TRBV7-3	TRBJ2-1	.	TGTGCCAGCAGCTCAGCCCCGGGGGGGAATGACAATGAGCAGTTCTTC	CASSSAPGGNDNEQFF
TRBD1	TRBV9	TRBJ1-2	.	TGTGCCAGCAGCACTGGACAGGGCCTCCTCTATGGCTACACCTTC	CASSTGQGLLYGYTF
.	TRBV4-1	TRBJ1-1	.	TGCGCCAGCAGCCAAGATAGCGGCAGGACGGGTTACACTGAAGCTTTCTTT	CASSQDSGRTGYTEAFF
.	TRBV19	TRBJ2-7	.	TGTGCCAGTAGTATAGAGAGGACTCCCCCGGGGGAGCAGTACTTC	CASSIERTPPGEQYF
.	TRBV19	TRBJ1-3	.	TGTGCCAGTAGTATAGGAGTTACTGCCTCCCCTGGAAACACCATATATTTT	CASSIGVTASPGNTIYF
.	TRBV5-4	TRBJ1-4	.	TGTGCCAGCAGCTTGGGGGGCGCAGGAGAAAAACTGTTTTTT	CASSLGGAGEKLFF
.	TRBV5-6	TRBJ2-7	.	TGTGCCAGCAGCTTCCTCAGGGGACGTAACGAGCAGTACTTC	CASSFLRGRNEQYF
.	TRBV7-9	TRBJ1-2	once	TGTTCCAGCACCACCGGACAGTATGGCTACACCTTC	CSSTTGQYGYTF
TRBD2	TRBV4-2	TRBJ2-4	once	TGTGCCAGCAGCCTGGGGACTAGCGGAGCCAAAAACATTCAGTACTTC	CASSLGTSGAKNIQYF
TRBD2	TRBV6-4	TRBJ2-1	.	TGTGCCAGCAGTGACCCCCGCAGAGGTAGACTAGCGGGGGCCACGAGCTCCTACAATGAGCAGTTCTTC	CASSDPRRGRLAGATSSYNEQFF
TRBD1	TRBV30	TRBJ2-2	.	TGTGCCTGGGGACAGGGACACGGGGAGCTGTTTTTT	CAWGQGHGELFF
TRBD2	TRBV7-3	TRBJ2-2	.	TGTGCCAGCAGCTTCGGACTAGCCACCGGGGAGCTGTTTTTT	CASSFGLATGELFF
.	TRBV19	TRBJ2-5	.	TGTGCCAGTAGTGCGTTAACAGGGTCTTACCAAGAGACCCAGTACTTC	CASSALTGSYQETQYF
.	TRBV7-9	TRBJ2-2	.	TGTGCCAGCAGCACCCAGACAGGCGGGGAGCTGTTTTTT	CASSTQTGGELFF
.	TRBV11-2	TRBJ1-1	.	TGTGCCAGCAGCTTTAGGGAGGGGGGCACTGAAGCTTTCTTT	CASSFREGGTEAFF
.	TRBV9	TRBJ2-7	.	TGTGCCAGCAGCGTAGGGGGGCTACCCCTCTACGAGCAGTACTTC	CASSVGGLPLYEQYF
.	TRBV11-2	TRBJ2-1	.	TGTGCCAGCAATTCTTACAATGAGCAGTTCTTC	CASNSYNEQFF
.	TRBV6-1	TRBJ2-4	.	TGTGCCAGCAGTGAAGGACAGCTAGCCAAAAACATTCAGTACTTC	CASSEGQLAKNIQYF